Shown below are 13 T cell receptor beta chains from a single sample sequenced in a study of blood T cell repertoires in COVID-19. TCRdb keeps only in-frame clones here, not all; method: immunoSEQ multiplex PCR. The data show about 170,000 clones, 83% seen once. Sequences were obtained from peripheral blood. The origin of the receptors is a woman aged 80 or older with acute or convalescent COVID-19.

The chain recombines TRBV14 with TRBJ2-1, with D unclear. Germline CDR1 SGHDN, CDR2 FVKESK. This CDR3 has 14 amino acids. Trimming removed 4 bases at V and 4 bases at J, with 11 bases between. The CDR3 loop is CASSPRRQYNEQFF. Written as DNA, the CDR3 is TGTGCCAGCAGCCCCCGTCGTCAGTACAATGAGCAGTTCTTC.

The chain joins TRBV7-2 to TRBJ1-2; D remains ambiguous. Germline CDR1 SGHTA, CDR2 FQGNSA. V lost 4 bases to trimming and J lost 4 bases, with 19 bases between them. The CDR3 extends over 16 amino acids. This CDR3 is CASSSMTTGSGYGYTF. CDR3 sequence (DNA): TGTGCCAGCAGCTCCATGACTACGGGATCTGGCTATGGCTACACCTTC.

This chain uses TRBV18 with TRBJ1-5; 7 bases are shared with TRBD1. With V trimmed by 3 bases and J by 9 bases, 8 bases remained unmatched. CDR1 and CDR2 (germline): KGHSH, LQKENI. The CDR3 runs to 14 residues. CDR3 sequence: CASSPTGERGPQHF. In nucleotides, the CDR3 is TGTGCCAGCTCACCTACAGGGGAGAGGGGGCCCCAGCATTTT.

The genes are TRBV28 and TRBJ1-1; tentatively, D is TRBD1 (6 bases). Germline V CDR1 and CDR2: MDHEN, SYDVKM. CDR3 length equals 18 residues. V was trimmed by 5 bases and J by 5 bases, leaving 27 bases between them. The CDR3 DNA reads TGTGCCAGCAGTCCACTCGGGGGGCAGGGAGTGGGCAGGACTGAAGCTTTCTTT. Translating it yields CASSPLGGQGVGRTEAFF.

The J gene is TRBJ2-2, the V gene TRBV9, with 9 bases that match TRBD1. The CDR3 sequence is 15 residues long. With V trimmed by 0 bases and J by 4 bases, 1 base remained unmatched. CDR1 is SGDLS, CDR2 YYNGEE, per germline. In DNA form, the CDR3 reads TGTGCCAGCAGCGTAGGACAGGGGGTCACCGGGGAGCTGTTTTTT. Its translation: CASSVGQGVTGELFF.

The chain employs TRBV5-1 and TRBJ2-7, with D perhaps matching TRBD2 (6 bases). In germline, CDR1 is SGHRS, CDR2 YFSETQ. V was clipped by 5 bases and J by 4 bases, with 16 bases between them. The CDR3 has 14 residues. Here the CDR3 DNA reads TGCGCCAGCAGGGGAGGACTGGGTCAGTACGAGCAGTACTTC. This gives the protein CASRGGLGQYEQYF. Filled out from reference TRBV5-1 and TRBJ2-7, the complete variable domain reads KAGVTQTPRYLIKTRGQQVTLSCSPISGHRSVSWYQQTPGQGLQFLFEYFSETQRNKGNFPGRFSGRQFSNSRSEMNVSTLELGDSALYLCASRGGLGQYEQYFGPGTRLTVT.

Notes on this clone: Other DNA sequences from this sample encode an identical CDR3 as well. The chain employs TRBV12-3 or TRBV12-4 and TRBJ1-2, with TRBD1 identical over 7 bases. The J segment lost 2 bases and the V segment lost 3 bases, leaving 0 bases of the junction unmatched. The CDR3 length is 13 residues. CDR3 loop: CASSLTGNYGYTF. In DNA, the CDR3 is TGTGCCAGCAGTTTGACAGGGAACTATGGCTACACCTTC.

Here the CDR3 reads CASSYAGGMFDEQFF. The CDR3 bases are TGTGCCAGCAGTTATGCGGGGGGAATGTTCGATGAGCAGTTCTTC. V usage is TRBV6-5 and J usage is TRBJ2-1; 8 bases are shared with TRBD2. The CDR3 sequence is 15 residues long. CDR1 MNHEY and CDR2 SVGAGI come from the germline V gene. V lost 3 bases and J lost 8; bases outside the gene matches: 9.

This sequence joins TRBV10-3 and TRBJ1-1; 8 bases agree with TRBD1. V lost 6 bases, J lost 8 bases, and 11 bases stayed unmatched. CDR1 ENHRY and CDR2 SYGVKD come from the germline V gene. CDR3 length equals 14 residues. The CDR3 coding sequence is TGTGCCATCAGGCCGACCCTTACAGGGGGAGAAGCTTTCTTT. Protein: CAIRPTLTGGEAFF.

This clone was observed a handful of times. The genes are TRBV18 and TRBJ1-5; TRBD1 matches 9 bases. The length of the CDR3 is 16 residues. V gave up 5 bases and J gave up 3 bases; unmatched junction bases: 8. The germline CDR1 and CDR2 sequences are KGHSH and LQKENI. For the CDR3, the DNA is TGTGCCAGCTCAACCTCCAGGACAGGGGTCAATCAGCCCCAGCATTTT. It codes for CASSTSRTGVNQPQHF.

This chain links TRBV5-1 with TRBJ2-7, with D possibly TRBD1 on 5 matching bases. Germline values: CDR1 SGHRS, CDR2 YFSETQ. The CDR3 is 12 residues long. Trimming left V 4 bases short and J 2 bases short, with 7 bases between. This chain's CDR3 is CASSKGTYEQYF. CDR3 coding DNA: TGCGCCAGCAGCAAGGGGACCTACGAGCAGTACTTC.

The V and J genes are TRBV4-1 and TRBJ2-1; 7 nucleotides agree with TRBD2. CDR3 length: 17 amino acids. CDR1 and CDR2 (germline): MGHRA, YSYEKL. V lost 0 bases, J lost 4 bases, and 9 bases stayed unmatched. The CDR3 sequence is CASSQDWVGGPYNEQFF. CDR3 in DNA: TGCGCCAGCAGCCAAGATTGGGTGGGAGGGCCTTACAATGAGCAGTTCTTC.

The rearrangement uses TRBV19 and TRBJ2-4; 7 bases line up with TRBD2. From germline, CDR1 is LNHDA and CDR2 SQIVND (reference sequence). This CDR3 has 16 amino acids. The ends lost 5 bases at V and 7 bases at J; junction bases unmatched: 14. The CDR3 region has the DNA TGTGCCAGTAGTTCAGCCGGGACTACTATTGTGAACATTCAGTACTTC. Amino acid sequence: CASSSAGTTIVNIQYF.